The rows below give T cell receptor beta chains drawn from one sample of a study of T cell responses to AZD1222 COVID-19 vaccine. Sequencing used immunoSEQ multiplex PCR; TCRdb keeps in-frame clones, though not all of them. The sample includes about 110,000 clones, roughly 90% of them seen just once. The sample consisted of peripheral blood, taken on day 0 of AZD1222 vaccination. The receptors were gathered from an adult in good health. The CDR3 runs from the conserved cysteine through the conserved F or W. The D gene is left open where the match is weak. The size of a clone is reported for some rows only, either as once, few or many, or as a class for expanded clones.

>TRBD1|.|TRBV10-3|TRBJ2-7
TGTGCCATCAGTGAGCCAGGACAGGGTGCGCGCGAGCAGTACTTC
CAISEPGQGAREQYF
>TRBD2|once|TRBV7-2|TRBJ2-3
TGTGCCAGCAGCTTGAGGGGCGGGAGTTTTCGCACAGATACGCAGTATTTT
CASSLRGGSFRTDTQYF
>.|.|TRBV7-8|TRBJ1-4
TGTGCCAGCACCCTCATGGGGGCTGTACGCGGAAAACTGTTTTTT
CASTLMGAVRGKLFF
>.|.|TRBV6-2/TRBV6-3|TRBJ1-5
TGTGCCAGCAGTCGGAGGGGGACCAATCAGCCCCAGCATTTT
CASSRRGTNQPQHF
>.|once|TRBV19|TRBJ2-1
TGTGCCAGTAGTGTGGGGGCAGGGACCTACAATGAGCAGTTCTTC
CASSVGAGTYNEQFF
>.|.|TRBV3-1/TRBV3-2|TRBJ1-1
TGTGCCAGCAGCCGCCCGGGGGCAAACACTGAAGCTTTCTTT
CASSRPGANTEAFF
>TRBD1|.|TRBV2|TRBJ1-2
TGTGCCAGCAGAATTAGACAGGGGTATGGCTACACCTTC
CASRIRQGYGYTF
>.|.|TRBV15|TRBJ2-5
TGTGCCACCAGCAGAGATATACGGGCGCGAGAGACCCAGTACTTC
CATSRDIRARETQYF
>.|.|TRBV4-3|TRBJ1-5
TGCGCCAGCAGCCAAGATTTTGGGTTACGTGGGAATCAGCCCCAGCATTTT
CASSQDFGLRGNQPQHF
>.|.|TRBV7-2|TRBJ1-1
TGTGCCAGCAGCTTAACAGAAATGAACACTGAAGCTTTCTTT
CASSLTEMNTEAFF
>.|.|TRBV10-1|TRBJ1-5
TGCGCCAGCAGTGAGGGTCCGGGTCAGGTTGATCAGCCCCAGCATTTT
CASSEGPGQVDQPQHF
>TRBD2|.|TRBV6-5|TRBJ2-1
TGTGCCAGCAGTTACTCGGGGACTATCCTCCCTGAGCAGTTCTTC
CASSYSGTILPEQFF
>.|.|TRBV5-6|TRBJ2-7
TGTGCCAGCAAAAGGCTTGGGTCCCAGGGCGAGCAGTACTTC
CASKRLGSQGEQYF